These T cell receptor beta chains were read from a single sample in a study of blood T cell repertoires in COVID-19. Produced via immunoSEQ multiplex PCR; TCRdb's table is partial and in-frame only. The table lists some 170,000 clones, approximately 86% of them singletons, with around 1.4% in the top ten. The sequencing sample was made of peripheral blood. Every receptor here comes from a woman between 50 and 59 years old with acute or convalescent COVID-19. Each CDR3 is given with its conserved first and last residue. A D gene is named only where the DNA matches it firmly. Clone sizes are given selectively: once, few, many, or a class where the clone is expanded.

>TRBV5-1|.|.|TRBJ1-4
CASSQGGTNEKLFF
>TRBV7-2|TRBD2|.|TRBJ2-3
CASSLLAGVEQYF
>TRBV11-3|TRBD1|.|TRBJ2-7
CASSSTGTAYEQYF
>TRBV20-1|.|.|TRBJ2-3
CSASSDLNTDTQYF
>TRBV20-1|.|.|TRBJ2-1
CSARDINEQFF
>TRBV19|TRBD1|few|TRBJ1-4
CASSTIQGIGEKLFF
>TRBV6-2/TRBV6-3|TRBD2|.|TRBJ2-1
CASSYPGAGASSSYNEQFF
>TRBV18|TRBD1|once|TRBJ1-1
CASSKTGGPMNTEAFF
>TRBV5-1|TRBD2|.|TRBJ2-3
CASSLTIAGGTDTQYF
>TRBV9|TRBD2|.|TRBJ2-3
CASSAPGTSGSDTQYF
>TRBV18|TRBD1|.|TRBJ1-1
CASSLDRDTEAFF
>TRBV19|TRBD1|.|TRBJ2-4
CASTKSGTGLYIQYF
>TRBV4-3|TRBD2|once|TRBJ2-1
CASSLGLVVQSEQFF
>TRBV7-2|TRBD2|.|TRBJ2-5
CASSLGVAGAQETQYF
>TRBV7-9|.|.|TRBJ2-5
CASSFNRQETQYF
>TRBV19|TRBD2|once|TRBJ2-1
CASSFPSGGGTLSSYNEQFF
>TRBV27|.|.|TRBJ2-2
CASSLSYGELFF
>TRBV6-6|TRBD1|few|TRBJ1-2
CASTPDRDHGYTF
>TRBV27|.|.|TRBJ1-2
CASSLFSTSINYGYTF
>TRBV19|TRBD1|.|TRBJ1-2
CATKQGLGANYGYTF
>TRBV6-5|.|.|TRBJ1-3
CASRDSNVLPNTIYF
>TRBV4-1|TRBD1|.|TRBJ1-1
CASSPSAGGFVTEAFF
>TRBV19|.|.|TRBJ1-2
CASSLVGRAFYGYTF
>TRBV2|.|once|TRBJ2-7
CASRTGGAGMLDEQYF
>TRBV7-9|.|.|TRBJ2-2
CASSLDGQPGELFF
>TRBV2|TRBD2|few|TRBJ2-5
CASSEVPGTSGGAQTQYF
>TRBV6-5|TRBD2|.|TRBJ2-3
CASSYSRGNTDTQYF
>TRBV19|.|.|TRBJ1-6
CASSSGGDSPLHF
>TRBV14|TRBD2|.|TRBJ2-3
CASSPLAGDHTDTQYF
>TRBV10-2|TRBD2|.|TRBJ2-5
CASSRGTSGGAETQYF
>TRBV24-1|TRBD1|.|TRBJ2-1
CATSDFLGQGIHNEQFF
>TRBV5-6|.|once|TRBJ2-3
CASSSPGRDTQYF
>TRBV18|.|few|TRBJ1-1
CASSPSGLNTEAFF
>TRBV4-3|TRBD2|.|TRBJ2-5
CASSQARLAGEETQYF
>TRBV6-5|.|.|TRBJ1-6
CASTLREDSPLHF
>TRBV5-4|.|.|TRBJ1-1
CASSGWGHITEAFF
>TRBV6-5|TRBD1|.|TRBJ2-7
CASSYAGTGTYEQYF
>TRBV6-1|TRBD1|.|TRBJ1-2
CASSESPTGLDGYTF
>TRBV15|TRBD1|once|TRBJ1-2
CATSRSPTGTGYTF
>TRBV5-1|TRBD2|.|TRBJ2-7
CASNLASGVTYEQYF
>TRBV7-2|TRBD1|few|TRBJ2-5
CASSSWTGAETQYF
>TRBV7-2|.|.|TRBJ1-5
CASSLQGGNQPQHF
>TRBV5-1|.|.|TRBJ1-1
CASSFLSEAEAFF
>TRBV11-1|TRBD1|.|TRBJ1-4
CASSLGQPNEKLFF
>TRBV30|.|once|TRBJ1-2
CAWSVLRVGYGYTF